Listed here is a single T cell receptor beta chain. The antigen is not known. Quantitative 5'-RACE was performed with molecular barcodes, and it yielded the TCR beta libraries. Each CDR3 protein is one row after TCRdb ran MiXCR on the 5' RACE reads. The table lists roughly 40,000 distinct CDR3 sequences, about 17% of them singletons. The record originates from a study of CD8 T cells in ankylosing spondylitis. CDR1 and CDR2 (germline): SGHVS, FQNEAQ. The V gene lost 6 bases and the J gene lost 7 bases, with 7 bases spanning the gap. This CDR3 has 11 amino acids. Regarding the study as a whole: According to the report, clones linked to the disease were significantly enriched in matched synovial fluid samples taken from ankylosing spondylitis patients. Under 10 highly homologous variants formed a TCR beta motif that appeared characteristic of ankylosing spondylitis blood. Reports of some motif variants in reactive arthritis synovial fluid and blood predate this one.

What was sequenced was blood. The TCR was taken from a male donor with ankylosing spondylitis or in good health (not recorded which). V gene TRBV7-8 combines with J gene TRBJ2-1, with D hard to call. CDR3 sequence: CASSPKNEQFF. The CDR3 DNA reads TGTGCCAGCAGTCCGAAGAATGAGCAGTTCTTC.